The 27 T cell receptor beta chains presented below share a single source sample, sequenced in a study of cytomegalovirus exposure and HLA in healthy donors. The PCR was carried out with 60 Vbeta primers and 13 Jbeta primers. Measured with immunoSEQ multiplex PCR; TCRdb has only the in-frame clones, and not every one. The sample lists 110,000 or so clones; around 77% were seen once. Sequencing input: PBMCs. The receptor set was obtained from a middle-aged man in good health and CMV-seropositive.

As DNA, the CDR3 is TGCAGTGCTAGCCGGGTTGAGCAGTTCTTC. Protein sequence: CSASRVEQFF. This chain joins TRBV20-1 and TRBJ2-1, with D unresolved. CDR3 length equals 10 residues. Germline V gene data show CDR1 as DFQATT and CDR2 as SNEGSKA (reference sequence). Trimming cost V 3 bases and J 9 bases, with 6 bases left between them.

The rearrangement links TRBV25-1 to TRBJ1-2; perhaps TRBD1 as D (6 bases). V dropped 5 bases and J dropped 0 bases, with 19 bases sitting between them. This CDR3 has 17 amino acids. CDR1 is MGHDK, CDR2 SYGVNS, per germline. CDR3 bases: TGTGCCAGCAGTCTGACCGGAGGACAGACAGCTAACTATGGCTACACCTTC. Its protein product is CASSLTGGQTANYGYTF.

V is TRBV5-1 and J is TRBJ2-1; 8 bases line up with TRBD1. J lost 5 bases, V lost 2 bases, and 12 bases had no gene match. The CDR3 runs to 17 residues. Germline V gene lookup returns CDR1 SGHRS and CDR2 YFSETQ. The CDR3 sequence is CASSFTYRDRSNNEQFF. The CDR3 region has the DNA TGCGCCAGCAGCTTTACATACAGGGACAGGTCAAACAATGAGCAGTTCTTC.

This chain uses TRBV7-9 with TRBJ1-1, with D maybe TRBD1 (5 bases). Trimming took off 5 bases at V and 6 bases at J, with 19 bases between the two ends. This CDR3 has 15 residues. From germline, CDR1 is SEHNR and CDR2 FQNEAQ (reference sequence). The CDR3 nucleotides are TGTGCCAGCAGCCCCAGGGTGGGCGTTGGGTCTGAAGCTTTCTTT. This codes for CASSPRVGVGSEAFF. Variable domain in full (rest from reference TRBV7-9 and TRBJ1-1): DTGVSQNPRHKITKRGQNVTFRCDPISEHNRLYWYRQTLGQGPEFLTYFQNEAQLEKSRLLSDRFSAERPKGSFSTLEIQRTEQGDSAMYLCASSPRVGVGSEAFFGQGTRLTVV.

The V call is TRBV6-6, the J call TRBJ1-3; D gene unclear. Germline loops: CDR1 MNHNY, CDR2 SVGAGI (reference sequence). The CDR3 has 15 amino acids. The ends were cut back, 0 bases at V and 1 base at J, with 7 bases in the middle. Here the CDR3 reads CASSYSGESGNTIYF. The CDR3 coding sequence is TGTGCCAGCAGTTACTCTGGAGAATCTGGAAACACCATATATTTT.

The V gene is TRBV28, the J gene TRBJ2-7; perhaps TRBD2 as D (6 bases). Germline V gives CDR1 MDHEN, CDR2 SYDVKM. The CDR3 consists of 16 residues. With 5 bases removed from V and 0 bases from J, the gap between germline ends came to 17 bases. The CDR3 is CASSRPWAGRSYEQYF. In nucleotides, the CDR3 is TGTGCCAGCAGTCGCCCATGGGCGGGGCGCTCCTACGAGCAGTACTTC.

The chain has TRBV5-1 and TRBJ2-1, with a tentative D call TRBD1 (6 bases). Between the trimmed V and J ends, which lost 2 bases and 9 bases, there was a span of 21 bases. The CDR3 contains 16 residues. Per the germline V gene, CDR1 is SGHRS and CDR2 is YFSETQ. The CDR3 region is CASSFGPQGTLSEQFF. DNA for the CDR3: TGCGCCAGCAGCTTCGGACCACAGGGAACCTTGAGTGAGCAGTTCTTC.

This clone was observed a few times. The chain has TRBV9 and TRBJ2-7; tentatively, D is TRBD1 (6 bases). Germline V gene lookup returns CDR1 SGDLS and CDR2 YYNGEE. The CDR3 totals 13 residues. Trimming shortened V by 0 bases and J by 6 bases, and 10 bases separated the two germline ends. The CDR3 region is CASSVDRAGEQYF. CDR3 DNA: TGTGCCAGCAGCGTAGACAGGGCCGGCGAGCAGTACTTC.

The sample holds a few counts of this clone. CDR3 amino acids: CASSASTQGRSEQYF. Written as DNA, the CDR3 is TGTGCCAGCAGCGCTTCGACGCAGGGGCGGTCCGAGCAGTACTTC. This chain joins TRBV5-5 and TRBJ2-7; perhaps TRBD1 as D (6 bases). The V gene's germline CDR1 is SGHKS and CDR2 YYEKEE (reference sequence). There are 15 residues in the CDR3. V dropped 4 bases and J dropped 6 bases, with 20 bases sitting between them.

This chain uses TRBV11-2 with TRBJ1-1, with D tentatively TRBD1 (6 bases). Germline loops: CDR1 SGHAT, CDR2 FQNNGV. The length of the CDR3 is 15 residues. Trimming shortened V by 5 bases and J by 4 bases, and 17 bases separated the two germline ends. The CDR3 reads CASSDSPGAGTEAFF. DNA for the CDR3: TGTGCCAGCAGCGATAGCCCAGGGGCGGGCACTGAAGCTTTCTTT.

The V gene is TRBV7-2, the J gene TRBJ1-1; TRBD1 might be the D (5 bases). The germline V gene has CDR1 SGHTA and CDR2 FQGNSA. V was trimmed by 4 bases and J by 4 bases, leaving 10 bases between them. This CDR3 is built from 13 residues. The CDR3 protein is CASSSNQGTEAFF. DNA for the CDR3: TGTGCCAGCAGCTCTAACCAGGGCACTGAAGCTTTCTTT.

The chain is built from TRBV5-1 and TRBJ1-1; 7 bases line up with TRBD1. CDR1 and CDR2 (germline): SGHRS, YFSETQ. V lost 0 bases and J lost 0; bases outside the gene matches: 8. The length of the CDR3 is 17 residues. The CDR3 here is CASSLVFKGAMNTEAFF. The CDR3 bases are TGCGCCAGCAGCTTGGTGTTCAAGGGGGCCATGAACACTGAAGCTTTCTTT. The whole variable domain, filled in from reference TRBV5-1 and TRBJ1-1, reads KAGVTQTPRYLIKTRGQQVTLSCSPISGHRSVSWYQQTPGQGLQFLFEYFSETQRNKGNFPGRFSGRQFSNSRSEMNVSTLELGDSALYLCASSLVFKGAMNTEAFFGQGTRLTVV.

This clone appeared once. The V and J genes are TRBV7-8 and TRBJ2-1; D gene unclear. CDR3 size: 12 residues. Per the germline V gene, CDR1 is SGHVS and CDR2 is FQNEAQ. V was pared by 2 bases and J by 12 bases, with 11 bases between. The CDR3 region has the DNA TGTGCCAGCAGCTTACTCCAGGTATCGCAGTTCTTC. It yields the protein CASSLLQVSQFF.

J is TRBJ2-1 and V is TRBV7-2, with 10 bases aligning to TRBD2. The CDR3 extends over 17 amino acids. CDR1 and CDR2 from the germline V gene are SGHTA and FQGNSA. V was pared by 7 bases and J by 3 bases, with 12 bases of the junction left unmatched. DNA of the CDR3: TGTGCCAGCACCCTTTCCTTAGCGGGGGGCCGCTACAATGAGCAGTTCTTC. It translates to CASTLSLAGGRYNEQFF.

The chain carries TRBV4-1 and TRBJ1-5; D perhaps matches TRBD1 (5 bases). The V gene's germline CDR1 is MGHRA and CDR2 YSYEKL. This CDR3 is built from 16 residues. Trimming removed 4 bases at V and 0 bases at J, with 13 bases between. CDR3 DNA sequence: TGCGCCAGCAGCCCAGGGAAGGCTTTTAGCAATCAGCCCCAGCATTTT. Its translation: CASSPGKAFSNQPQHF.

V and J are TRBV6-1 and TRBJ2-7; 7 bases agree with TRBD1. This CDR3 region has 13 residues. V shed 6 bases and J 1 base; nucleotides not matched to a gene: 3. Per the germline V gene, CDR1 is MNHNS and CDR2 is SASEGT. CDR3 bases: TGTGCCAGCAGCTCGGACAGGTCCTACGAGCAGTACTTC. Protein sequence: CASSSDRSYEQYF.

V gene TRBV28 combines with J gene TRBJ1-5; D unresolved. Germline CDR1 is MDHEN and CDR2 is SYDVKM. Trimming pared 3 bases from V and 0 bases from J, leaving 9 bases between. CDR3 length: 15 amino acids. The CDR3 DNA reads as TGTGCCAGCAGTTTTCAGCTAGCTAGCAATCAGCCCCAGCATTTT. Encoded protein: CASSFQLASNQPQHF. The full variable domain, in which reference TRBV28 and TRBJ1-5 provide the parts outside the CDR3, is DVKVTQSSRYLVKRTGEKVFLECVQDMDHENMFWYRQDPGLGLRLIYFSYDVKMKEKGDIPEGYSVSREKKERFSLILESASTNQTSMYLCASSFQLASNQPQHFGDGTRLSIL.

This chain uses TRBV11-3 with TRBJ2-2; D remains unclear. The CDR3 contains 14 residues. Germline-derived CDR1 and CDR2 are SGHNT and YENEEA. V dropped 2 bases and J dropped 1 base, with 5 bases sitting between them. CDR3 in amino acids: CASSLRGNTGELFF. CDR3 DNA sequence: TGTGCCAGCAGCTTAAGAGGGAACACCGGGGAGCTGTTTTTT. The variable domain in full, completed from reference TRBV11-3 and TRBJ2-2, reads EAGVVQSPRYKIIEKKQPVAFWCNPISGHNTLYWYLQNLGQGPELLIRYENEEAVDDSQLPKDRFSAERLKGVDSTLKIQPAELGDSAVYLCASSLRGNTGELFFGEGSRLTVL.

This chain uses TRBV5-1 with TRBJ1-2, with TRBD1 matching 7 bases. CDR3 length equals 14 residues. The germline CDR1 and CDR2 sequences are SGHRS and YFSETQ. The ends lost 2 bases at V and 0 bases at J; junction bases unmatched: 1. The CDR3 DNA reads TGCGCCAGCAGCTTAACAGGGGCTAACTATGGCTACACCTTC. Amino acids: CASSLTGANYGYTF.

This clone was detected only a few times. J is TRBJ2-5 and V is TRBV29-1; TRBD2 matches at 8 bases. The CDR3 totals 14 residues. Per germline, CDR1 SQVTM and CDR2 ANQGSEA. With V trimmed by 5 bases and J by 1 base, 6 bases remained unmatched. This CDR3 reads CSVLLADLQETQYF. Written as DNA, the CDR3 is TGCAGCGTTTTACTAGCGGACCTCCAAGAGACCCAGTACTTC.

This rearrangement joins TRBV6-5 to TRBJ2-2; TRBD2 matches at 7 bases. CDR1 and CDR2 from the germline V gene are MNHEY and SVGAGI. This CDR3 region has 15 residues. Trimming at V came to 2 bases and at J to 5 bases, leaving 5 bases not matched to a gene. For the CDR3, the DNA is TGTGCCAGCAGTTACGCGCGGGGGTTTACCGGGGAGCTGTTTTTT. This gives the protein CASSYARGFTGELFF.

This chain connects TRBV5-1 to TRBJ1-5; possibly TRBD1 for D (5 bases). Germline-derived CDR1 and CDR2 are SGHRS and YFSETQ. V gave up 2 bases and J gave up 5 bases, with 14 bases separating them. The CDR3 runs to 15 residues. The CDR3 protein is CASSLGVSTDQPQHF. CDR3 bases: TGCGCCAGCAGCTTAGGGGTTTCCACGGATCAGCCCCAGCATTTT. Variable domain in full (rest from reference TRBV5-1 and TRBJ1-5): KAGVTQTPRYLIKTRGQQVTLSCSPISGHRSVSWYQQTPGQGLQFLFEYFSETQRNKGNFPGRFSGRQFSNSRSEMNVSTLELGDSALYLCASSLGVSTDQPQHFGDGTRLSIL.

The chain joins TRBV7-9 to TRBJ2-5; 9 bases fit TRBD1. The V and J ends lost 5 bases and 9 bases, in that order; junction bases with no gene match: 10. Germline V gene lookup returns CDR1 SEHNR and CDR2 FQNEAQ (reference sequence). This CDR3 comprises 14 residues. This chain's CDR3 is CASSTGQGRASQYF. In DNA form, the CDR3 reads TGTGCCAGCAGCACCGGACAGGGGCGGGCATCCCAGTACTTC. The whole variable domain, remainder taken from reference TRBV7-9 and TRBJ2-5, is DTGVSQNPRHKITKRGQNVTFRCDPISEHNRLYWYRQTLGQGPEFLTYFQNEAQLEKSRLLSDRFSAERPKGSFSTLEIQRTEQGDSAMYLCASSTGQGRASQYFGPGTRLLVL.

The chain employs TRBV11-2 and TRBJ1-2; D might be TRBD1 (5 bases). CDR3 size: 14 residues. Trimming shortened V by 1 base and J by 2 bases, and 8 bases separated the two germline ends. In germline, CDR1 is SGHAT, CDR2 FQNNGV. CDR3 protein: CASSLVDRNYGYTF. CDR3 sequence (DNA): TGTGCCAGCAGCTTAGTCGACAGAAACTATGGCTACACCTTC.

Here the CDR3 DNA reads TGTGCCAGCAGTTCGCAGGGGGCTCCCAACTATGGCTACACCTTC. Protein sequence: CASSSQGAPNYGYTF. The V gene is TRBV28, the J gene TRBJ1-2; 8 bases agree with TRBD1. The germline gives CDR1 MDHEN, CDR2 SYDVKM. With V trimmed by 4 bases and J by 2 bases, 6 bases remained unmatched. This CDR3 comprises 15 residues.

This clone appeared a few times. CDR3 amino acids: CASSLSTRGRFAFF. The CDR3 nucleotides read TGTGCCAGCAGCTTATCGACCAGGGGCAGGTTCGCTTTCTTT. The gene calls are TRBV11-2 and TRBJ1-1; D is perhaps TRBD1 (6 bases). This CDR3 comprises 14 residues. The germline gives CDR1 SGHAT, CDR2 FQNNGV. Between the trimmed V and J ends, which lost 2 bases and 11 bases, there was a span of 18 bases. Supplemented by reference TRBV11-2 and TRBJ1-1, the full variable domain reads EAGVAQSPRYKIIEKRQSVAFWCNPISGHATLYWYQQILGQGPKLLIQFQNNGVVDDSQLPKDRFSAERLKGVDSTLKIQPAKLEDSAVYLCASSLSTRGRFAFFGQGTRLTVV.

The V call is TRBV4-2, the J call TRBJ2-1, with 14 positions matching TRBD2. Germline CDR1 is LGHNA and CDR2 is YNFKEQ. The V segment lost 3 bases and the J segment 8 bases; nucleotides outside the gene matches: 3. The length of the CDR3 is 15 residues. In DNA form, the CDR3 reads TGTGCCAGCAGCCAGGGACTAGCGGGGGAGTATGAGCAGTTCTTC. It specifies CASSQGLAGEYEQFF.